This T cell receptor (beta chain) was identified in a study of blood T cell repertoires in COVID-19. Study overall: Sample material is recorded as cDNA or gDNA derived from T cells, B-cell-depleted T cells, or PBMCs.

Looked up from germline, CDR1 is LNHNV and CDR2 is YYDKDF (reference sequence). The germline V and J ends were trimmed by 3 bases and 3 bases, with 12 bases remaining between them. This CDR3 region has 16 residues. As originally analysed: Reference gene primer amplification gave nucleated cell count estimates. The data were produced by immunoSEQ multiplex PCR, yet TCRdb's version contains in-frame clones alone and is incomplete. D and trimming were read from the DNA, whereas the V and J calls and clone size are those reported in that table. The table includes 200,000 to 300,000 clones, 75% to 85% detected once. This clone was found a few times.

Sequencing used peripheral blood. V and J are TRBV15 and TRBJ1-6; no firm D call. The sequence derives from a human donor in a cohort sampled during active COVID-19. CDR3 sequence: CATSSDEQNYNSPLHF. In nucleotides, the CDR3 is TGTGCCACCAGCAGCGACGAACAGAACTATAATTCACCCCTCCACTTT.